This TCR beta chain was observed in a study of Graves' ophthalmopathy and Graves' hyperthyroidism. Study conclusions and caveats: Both an approximately 68% sensitivity and an approximately 75% specificity characterized the model's predictions of ophthalmopathy progression. Blood was where most expanded thyroid clonotypes above 0.001 frequency also turned up.

Among the hyperthyroidism patients, all were newly diagnosed, aged 18 to 65, with under 2 months' duration. V was cut by 3 bases and J by 5 bases, with 19 bases left in between. Looked up from germline, CDR1 is DFQATT and CDR2 is SNEGSKA (reference sequence). The CDR3 consists of 15 residues. The study amplified TCR beta CDR3 regions using RNA transcripts. First-round RT-PCR with HTBI primers preceded a second-round multiplex PCR. TCRdb analysed the multiplex PCR reads with MiXCR anew, one entry per CDR3 protein. This sample has about 420,000 distinct CDR3 sequences, with 21% found just once. As regards this clonotype: Its antigen is unidentified.

This receptor was taken from a woman between 18 and 29 years old with stable Graves' hyperthyroidism. V is TRBV20-1 and J is TRBJ2-5; D assignment may be TRBD1 or TRBD2 (7 bases each). Sequences were obtained from peripheral blood. The CDR3 region is CSASRETGRGETQYF. CDR3 nucleotide sequence: TGCAGTGCTAGTAGGGAGACAGGGCGGGGGGAGACCCAGTACTTC.